A single sample gave rise to the 7 T cell receptor beta chains below, sequenced in a study of response to subunit inactivated influenza vaccine. Using its own MiXCR run on the RT-PCR reads, TCRdb lists one record per CDR3 protein. The table includes 610,000 or so distinct CDR3 sequences, 14% detected once. This sample comprised PBMCs from blood, obtained roughly 13 days after vaccination. These receptors all stem from a man aged 45-65 years who received an inactivated influenza vaccine.

The gene calls are TRBV7-6 and TRBJ2-3; D is uncertain. In germline, CDR1 is SGHVS, CDR2 FNYEAQ. V gave up 2 bases and J gave up 0 bases, with 9 bases separating them. The CDR3 is made up of 15 amino acids. The CDR3 region is CASSLNSYSTDTQYF. CDR3 nucleotides: TGTGCCAGCAGCTTAAATTCCTATAGCACAGATACGCAGTATTTT.

This chain connects TRBV5-5 to TRBJ1-2; a possible D gene is TRBD1 (5 bases). Germline V CDR1 and CDR2: SGHKS, YYEKEE (reference sequence). Trimming shortened V by 4 bases and J by 8 bases, and 18 bases separated the two germline ends. The CDR3 extends over 14 amino acids. CDR3: CASSLLMGTRGYTF. The CDR3 nucleotides read TGTGCCAGCAGCCTCCTAATGGGGACGAGAGGCTACACCTTC. Combining the CDR3 with reference TRBV5-5 and TRBJ1-2 gives the whole variable domain DAGVTQSPTHLIKTRGQQVTLRCSPISGHKSVSWYQQVLGQGPQFIFQYYEKEERGRGNFPDRFSARQFPNYSSELNVNALLLGDSALYLCASSLLMGTRGYTFGSGTRLTVV.

This clonotype was observed at least ten times. The V gene is TRBV5-1, the J gene TRBJ2-2; D not certain. CDR3 length: 13 amino acids. Trimming cost V 3 bases and J 5 bases, with 8 bases left between them. The germline V gene encodes CDR1 SGHRS and CDR2 YFSETQ. This CDR3 is CASSSPGTGELFF. Here the CDR3 DNA reads TGCGCCAGCAGCTCTCCTGGAACCGGGGAGCTGTTTTTT. The variable domain in full, completed from reference TRBV5-1 and TRBJ2-2, reads KAGVTQTPRYLIKTRGQQVTLSCSPISGHRSVSWYQQTPGQGLQFLFEYFSETQRNKGNFPGRFSGRQFSNSRSEMNVSTLELGDSALYLCASSSPGTGELFFGEGSRLTVL.

This clonotype was picked up many times. J is TRBJ1-4 and V is TRBV3-1; D call uncertain. The CDR3 spans 16 residues. Germline CDR1 is LGHDT and CDR2 is YNNKEL (reference sequence). Trimming took 0 bases from V and 6 from J, leaving 14 bases between them. The CDR3 reads CASSQDSGSRDEKLFF. The CDR3, as DNA: TGTGCCAGCAGCCAAGACAGTGGGAGTAGGGATGAAAAACTGTTTTTT.

The rearrangement uses TRBV20-1 and TRBJ2-2, with a possible D match to TRBD1 (6 bases). The germline V gene has CDR1 DFQATT and CDR2 SNEGSKA (reference sequence). This CDR3 contains 14 residues. V was clipped by 4 bases and J by 0 bases, with 9 bases between them. The CDR3 bases are TGCAGTGCTATCCGGGACACGAACACCGGGGAGCTGTTTTTT. As protein: CSAIRDTNTGELFF.

The table lists this clonotype with many counts. The chain links TRBV3-1 to TRBJ1-1, with a tentative D call TRBD1 (6 bases). The germline V and J ends were trimmed by 2 bases and 1 base, with 8 bases remaining between them. The CDR3 has 14 residues. Germline assignment: CDR1 LGHDT and CDR2 YNNKEL (reference sequence). CDR3 coding DNA: TGTGCCAGCAGCCAACAACAGGGGAACACTGAAGCTTTCTTT. Translated: CASSQQQGNTEAFF.

This clonotype was recorded a few times. The chain links TRBV10-3 to TRBJ1-2, with TRBD1 matching 9 bases. The CDR3 runs to 15 residues. V gave up 6 bases and J gave up 2 bases; unmatched junction bases: 7. Germline CDR1 is ENHRY and CDR2 is SYGVKD. This CDR3 reads CAISQGQGGNYGYTF. CDR3 DNA sequence: TGTGCCATCAGCCAGGGACAGGGAGGGAACTATGGCTACACCTTC.